This T cell receptor beta chain appears in the sequencing data of a study of T cells in women clearing cervical HPV infection listed by TCRdb under 2018. Regarding the study in general: The cases were some 26 women with histologically confirmed HPV16-related CIN3 or worse, and 2 of those women had invasive cancers. Nested within Costa Rica's Guanacaste HPV Natural History Study, an exploratory proof-of-principle case-control study compared TCR repertoires across cervical HPV16 outcomes. In the parent cohort, roughly 10,000 women aged 18 or older were enrolled in Guanacaste, Costa Rica, during about 1992 to 1994 and were followed for more than 6 years. The roughly 27 controls were women who cleared a single incident HPV16 infection within 12 months without developing precancer or cancer. Cases were matched to controls by age within five years and by the year the sample was collected. Cases had a median age of 34 years and controls had a median age of approximately 37, with no significant differences in baseline characteristics. Since HLA typing was available for only a few women, HLA type could not be ruled out as a confounder. As quality controls, five blinded duplicates were added to each group, bringing the total to about 60 samples made up of approximately 50 participants and about 10 replicates. Blood from cases was collected at the visit where the lesion was first found, while blood from controls was collected once the infection could no longer be detected. Among cases, blood sampling occurred a median of about 160 days after lesion detection, with an interquartile range of roughly 85 to 200 days.

Every participant had a single incident cervical HPV16 infection, and women with prevalent HPV16 infections were excluded. Cervical HPV DNA was detected by MY09/MY11 PCR, and genotyping was performed by dot-blot hybridization. Around 14 mL of heparinized blood was centrifuged, after which the buffy coat was aliquoted, frozen at -30 degrees C, and then stored at -80 degrees C. QIAGEN kits were used to extract genomic DNA from buffy coat specimens. The paper as a whole reports these results and caveats: TRBV6-7 relative abundance was lower in cases than in controls (roughly 0.11% versus 0.16%; Bonferroni P = 0.0008). Cases were distinguished from controls with an estimated AUC of approximately 0.79 by random forest classifiers combining richness and V gene abundances. Because T-cell numbers per sample were unknown, differences in richness could reflect varying T-cell content rather than repertoire biology. CIN3+ cases had significantly higher TCR repertoire richness than controls across sequencing depths, but evenness did not differ between the groups. The cross-sectional design could not show whether associations preceded infection or resulted from it; effector/memory subsets and HPV-specific T cells were not isolated.

TCR beta CDR3 regions were amplified by multiplex PCR using the immunoSEQ assay from an average of roughly 1,200 ng genomic DNA per sample. To correct primer bias, the assay used a complete synthetic TCR repertoire to set an amplification baseline. The amplicons were sequenced on the Illumina platform. In the paper's pipeline: Sequences were error-corrected by clustering with frequency ratios and a modified nearest-neighbor algorithm, then analyzed in the immunoSEQ Analyzer with IMGT gene definitions. At each rarefaction depth, TCR richness and evenness were averaged over 20 rarefaction repeats, and samples with fewer sequences than the depth were excluded. Wilcoxon rank sum tests with FDR correction were used to compare V, D and J gene relative abundances between the groups. In the blinded duplicates, the intraclass correlation was approximately 96% for TCR richness and averaged about 80% across around 66 gene segments. The table comes from immuneACCESS by way of TCRdb, which keeps in-frame sequences with V and J called. Part of the clones is missing from these tables; in studies checked, under half for an unresolved V gene and the rest for unknown reasons. V, J and clone size are taken as reported in that table, and D and trimming were inferred from the DNA itself. This sample's table lists under 20,000 clones. The biggest ten clones account for about 10% of the sample.

V is trimmed back by 6 bases and J by 7 bases, and the junction contains 6 bases that no gene match accounts for. Its CDR3 holds 13 amino acids, cysteine through phenylalanine. Part of the CDR3 DNA is given, 30 bases translated from base 1. Looking up the germline V gene yields CDR1 SNHLY and CDR2 FYNNEI. Comment on this clone: Its antigen is currently not known. The read terminates 3 residues before the CDR3 end, so the remaining end is supplied by the germline J gene.

The V and J genes are TRBV2 and TRBJ1-2; TRBD1 matches 9 bases in the middle. Specimen: blood buffy coat. This clonotype was sampled from a woman aged 18 to 75 with a cervical HPV16 infection that either progressed to CIN3+ or cleared (not recorded which). The CDR3 region: CASSRQGVGGYTF. The sequenced CDR3 bases are TGTGCCAGCAGCCGACAGGGGGTAGGTGGC.